The 18 T cell receptor beta chains presented below share a single source sample, sequenced in a study of T cell responses to AZD1222 COVID-19 vaccine. TCRdb's table, derived via immunoSEQ multiplex PCR, lists solely in-frame clones and lacks some. Of 95,000 to 110,000 clones in the sample, roughly 90% were seen once. The sequencing used peripheral blood, collected on day 0 of AZD1222 vaccination. The receptors shown here come from an adult in good health.

V and J are TRBV19 and TRBJ2-7; 9 bases align to TRBD2. This CDR3 is built from 17 residues. Trimming cost V 5 bases and J 2 bases; bases outside gene matches: 13. CDR1 and CDR2 (germline): LNHDA, SQIVND (reference sequence). This CDR3 reads CASSAPPTSGVPYEQYF. CDR3 nucleotide sequence: TGTGCCAGTAGTGCCCCCCCGACTAGCGGCGTTCCCTACGAGCAGTACTTC.

The chain combines TRBV27 with TRBJ2-1; 10 bases match TRBD2. CDR1 and CDR2 from the germline V gene are MNHEY and SMNVEV (reference sequence). The CDR3 contains 14 residues. V was clipped by 7 bases and J by 4 bases; unmatched bases: 4. The CDR3 sequence is CASKAGGIYNEQFF. DNA for the CDR3: TGTGCCAGCAAAGCGGGAGGGATTTACAATGAGCAGTTCTTC.

This clone is a singleton in its sample. The chain uses TRBV3-1 (or the pseudogene TRBV3-2) and TRBJ2-1, with D perhaps matching TRBD1 (5 bases). The CDR3 consists of 14 residues. Trimming cost V 2 bases and J 4 bases, with 9 bases left between them. CDR1 and CDR2 from the germline V gene are LGHDT and YNNKEL (reference sequence). In nucleotides, the CDR3 is TGTGCCAGCAGCCAAATGGGGCAGTACAATGAGCAGTTCTTC. It translates to CASSQMGQYNEQFF.

The genes are TRBV18 and TRBJ1-4; possibly TRBD1 for D (6 bases). The CDR3 spans 15 residues. Trimming took 0 bases from V and 4 from J, leaving 9 bases between them. Germline CDR1 is KGHSH and CDR2 is LQKENI. Here the CDR3 reads CASSPPSRGNEKLFF. CDR3 bases: TGTGCCAGCTCACCACCAAGCAGGGGTAATGAAAAACTGTTTTTT.

The gene calls are TRBV28 and TRBJ1-3; the D is unclear. Trimming left V 4 bases short and J 0 bases short, with 4 bases between. This CDR3 has 13 amino acids. Germline V CDR1 and CDR2: MDHEN, SYDVKM. CDR3 region: CASSYDSGNTIYF. The DNA of the CDR3 is TGTGCCAGCAGTTACGACTCTGGAAACACCATATATTTT.

The genes are TRBV10-1 and TRBJ1-5; 8 nucleotides line up with TRBD1. The CDR3 runs to 13 residues. Germline CDR1 WNHNN, CDR2 SYGVQD (reference sequence). The J segment lost 6 bases and the V segment lost 6 bases, leaving 4 bases of the junction unmatched. CDR3 sequence (DNA): TGCGCCAGCAGCCAGGGGGCTATTCAGCCCCAGCATTTT. Its translation is CASSQGAIQPQHF.

This sequence joins TRBV7-9 and TRBJ2-3; D is possibly TRBD1 or TRBD2 (5 bases each). The CDR3 totals 15 residues. Germline V lookup: CDR1 SEHNR, CDR2 FQNEAQ (reference sequence). Trimming cost V 1 base and J 10 bases, with 18 bases left between them. This CDR3 reads CASSLGGTSPTPQYF. In DNA form, the CDR3 reads TGTGCCAGCAGCTTAGGGGGGACCTCCCCCACACCGCAGTATTTT.

The genes are TRBV18 and TRBJ1-3; no definite D call. Germline CDR1 and CDR2: KGHSH and LQKENI. V was cut by 3 bases and J by 2 bases, with 23 bases left in between. This CDR3 contains 19 residues. The CDR3 here is CASSPPWVQTPQTGNTIYF. Written as DNA, the CDR3 is TGTGCCAGCTCACCTCCTTGGGTTCAGACCCCCCAAACTGGAAACACCATATATTTT.

V and J are TRBV11-3 and TRBJ2-1; TRBD2 aligns across 7 bases. CDR1 SGHNT and CDR2 YENEEA come from the germline V gene. V shed 1 base and J 7 bases; nucleotides not matched to a gene: 7. The CDR3 runs to 15 residues. The DNA for the CDR3 is TGTGCCAGCAGCTTAGTTGGACTAGGAGGGAATGAGCAGTTCTTC. Its protein product is CASSLVGLGGNEQFF. The whole variable domain, filled in from reference TRBV11-3 and TRBJ2-1, reads EAGVVQSPRYKIIEKKQPVAFWCNPISGHNTLYWYLQNLGQGPELLIRYENEEAVDDSQLPKDRFSAERLKGVDSTLKIQPAELGDSAVYLCASSLVGLGGNEQFFGPGTRLTVL.

This chain links TRBV12-3 or TRBV12-4 with TRBJ1-6, with D uncertain. The CDR3 has 13 amino acids. The V end lost 6 bases, the J end lost 5 bases, and 8 bases lay between the germline ends. CDR3 sequence: CASRSRNNSPLHF. CDR3 nucleotide sequence: TGTGCCAGCAGATCGAGAAATAATTCACCCCTCCACTTT.

The chain joins TRBV7-2 to TRBJ2-5; D gene ambiguous. Germline-derived CDR1 and CDR2 are SGHTA and FQGNSA. The CDR3 length is 14 residues. The germline V and J ends were trimmed by 7 bases and 10 bases, with 22 bases remaining between them. CDR3 nucleotides: TGTGCCAGCACCCCCGCCCGACTGATCGGTGGCCAGTACTTC. This sequence encodes CASTPARLIGGQYF.

The chain employs TRBV5-1 and TRBJ2-2, with D perhaps TRBD2 (5 bases). There are 14 residues in the CDR3. CDR1 is SGHRS, CDR2 YFSETQ, per germline. V dropped 0 bases and J dropped 4 bases, with 7 bases sitting between them. CDR3 amino acids: CASSLVEGTGELFF. In nucleotides, the CDR3 is TGCGCCAGCAGCTTGGTAGAGGGCACCGGGGAGCTGTTTTTT. Based on the CDR3 plus reference TRBV5-1 and TRBJ2-2, the full variable domain is KAGVTQTPRYLIKTRGQQVTLSCSPISGHRSVSWYQQTPGQGLQFLFEYFSETQRNKGNFPGRFSGRQFSNSRSEMNVSTLELGDSALYLCASSLVEGTGELFFGEGSRLTVL.

The rearrangement joins TRBV7-2 to TRBJ2-7; 8 bases are shared with TRBD2. In germline, CDR1 is SGHTA, CDR2 FQGNSA. This CDR3 is built from 15 residues. V dropped 1 base and J dropped 2; count of bases not matched to a gene: 4. CDR3 residues: CASSLGPGGTYEQYF. In DNA form, the CDR3 reads TGTGCCAGCAGCTTAGGTCCGGGAGGGACCTACGAGCAGTACTTC.

V usage is TRBV28 and J usage is TRBJ1-5; TRBD1 is a possible D gene (5 bases). CDR3 length: 14 residues. V lost 2 bases to trimming and J lost 4 bases, with 9 bases between them. Germline CDR1 MDHEN, CDR2 SYDVKM. For the CDR3, the DNA is TGTGCCAGCAGTTTAGTACAGGCTAATCAGCCCCAGCATTTT. Amino acid sequence: CASSLVQANQPQHF.

The chain is built from TRBV18 and TRBJ2-5, with D uncertain. Germline-derived CDR1 and CDR2 are KGHSH and LQKENI. Between the trimmed V and J ends, which lost 3 bases and 2 bases, there was a span of 16 bases. The CDR3 extends over 16 amino acids. Written as DNA, the CDR3 is TGTGCCAGCTCACCGTCATTGGTGCTACAGCAAGAGACCCAGTACTTC. It translates to CASSPSLVLQQETQYF.

The chain uses TRBV30 and TRBJ1-1; weak D call: TRBD1 (5 bases). The CDR3 runs 14 residues. Germline V gene data show CDR1 as GTSNPN and CDR2 as SVGIG (reference sequence). Trimming took 3 bases from V and 3 from J, leaving 14 bases between them. The CDR3 loop reads CAWSTTMGDTEAFF. CDR3 nucleotide sequence: TGTGCCTGGAGCACTACTATGGGGGACACTGAAGCTTTCTTT.

This rearrangement joins TRBV5-1 to TRBJ1-5; TRBD1 matches 8 bases. CDR1 and CDR2 (germline): SGHRS, YFSETQ. The CDR3 has 13 amino acids. Trimming took 2 bases from V and 5 from J; bases not matched to a gene: 0. This chain's CDR3 is CASSLQGDQPQHF. The CDR3 DNA reads as TGCGCCAGCAGCTTACAGGGGGATCAGCCCCAGCATTTT.

The chain recombines TRBV4-2 with TRBJ2-1; 8 positions match TRBD2. This CDR3 has 14 residues. In germline, CDR1 is LGHNA, CDR2 YNFKEQ. Losses at the gene ends were 0 bases for V and 10 bases for J; bases not matched to a gene: 5. The CDR3 loop reads CASSQDWASGEQFF. CDR3 coding DNA: TGTGCCAGCAGCCAAGATTGGGCTAGCGGGGAGCAGTTCTTC.